The sequence of this T cell receptor (beta chain) was determined in a study of OX40 agonist ivuxolimab in advanced cancers. Overall study: The patients received ivuxolimab by intravenous route every 2 weeks at 0.01 to 10 mg/kg. Partial responses were recorded for three patients, including one with hepatocellular carcinoma and two with cutaneous melanoma.

The V end lost 6 bases, the J end lost 1 base, and 15 bases lay between the germline ends. CDR3 length: 15 amino acids. CDR1 is MDHEN, CDR2 SYDVKM, per germline. Study outcomes and limitations: On average, a greater number of expanded clones characterised CD8+ T cells relative to CD4+.

This clone occurred a few times. Its specificity is unknown. Repertoires were generated with immunoSEQ multiplex PCR, while TCRdb's copy carries only in-frame clones and drops some. The data contain approximately 72,000 clones, roughly 84% of them singletons. This chain joins TRBV28 and TRBJ1-1, with D uncertain. The sample consisted of CD4+ or CD8+ T cells sorted from blood, taken in a trial of the OX40 agonist ivuxolimab. This receptor was obtained from an adult with an advanced solid tumor such as melanoma, head and neck, liver or kidney cancer. The CDR3 DNA reads as TGTGCCAGCAGCCTTATGCCAGGTTCGAACACTGAAGCTTTCTTT. Protein sequence: CASSLMPGSNTEAFF.